The clone carrying this T cell receptor (beta chain) was found a few times. Its antigen is not identified. After isolation, RNA underwent reverse transcription to generate cDNA as the sequencing template. TCRdb's table, derived via immunoSEQ multiplex PCR, lists solely in-frame clones and lacks some. The sample includes roughly 150,000 clones, approximately 60% seen only once; the top ten take less than 5%. The data were taken from a study of CD8+ T cells in alopecia areata. Study-level results: Scalp samples also yield sequences of resident alphabeta T cells from normal skin. Mice showed TCR sharing more clearly than patients did, possibly owing to HLA.

The sequenced sample consisted of CD4+ T cells sorted from blood. The source is a human donor in good health.

The CDR3 sequence is CASSQGTSGNTGELFF. The CDR3 DNA sequence: TGTGCCAGCAGCCAGGGGACTAGCGGGAACACCGGGGAGCTGTTTTTT. V and J are TRBV4-2 and TRBJ2-2; 11 bases align to TRBD2. Looked up from germline, CDR1 is LGHNA and CDR2 is YNFKEQ. This CDR3 comprises 16 residues. The V and J ends lost 3 bases and 1 base, in that order; junction bases with no gene match: 1.